Shown below are 10 T cell receptor beta chains from a single sample sequenced in a study of chemoradiotherapy in HPV16-positive cancers. Clones were sequenced by immunoSEQ multiplex PCR, and TCRdb holds only the in-frame ones, with some missing. This sample has 14,000 or so clones, with roughly 69% found just once. Sample collection was performed from a patient who underwent chemoradiotherapy. Receptors originate from a human donor with HPV-associated anogenital cancer.

The V and J genes are TRBV10-3 and TRBJ1-1; weak D call: TRBD1 (6 bases). V dropped 6 bases and J dropped 3 bases, with 17 bases sitting between them. This CDR3 is 15 amino acids long. Looked up from germline, CDR1 is ENHRY and CDR2 is SYGVKD. DNA of the CDR3: TGTGCCATCAGCGCCTCGGGGGGGCCTGACACTGAAGCTTTCTTT. Protein product: CAISASGGPDTEAFF.

The rearrangement links TRBV10-3 to TRBJ2-2; no clear D. The CDR3 totals 13 residues. From germline, CDR1 is ENHRY and CDR2 SYGVKD. V shed 6 bases and J shed 13 bases, with 18 bases lying between them. In nucleotides, the CDR3 is TGTGCCATCAGGCTAGGGCCCCGAGGAGTGCTGTTTTTT. Translated, it gives CAIRLGPRGVLFF.

The chain recombines TRBV6-5 with TRBJ1-4; 10 bases match TRBD1. The V segment lost 6 bases and the J segment 5 bases; nucleotides outside the gene matches: 3. From germline, CDR1 is MNHEY and CDR2 SVGAGI. The CDR3 totals 14 residues. CDR3 region: CASSRTGGNEKLFF. CDR3 nucleotides: TGTGCCAGCAGCCGGACAGGGGGGAATGAAAAACTGTTTTTT.

The gene calls are TRBV28 and TRBJ1-2; D gene uncertain. From germline, CDR1 is MDHEN and CDR2 SYDVKM. This CDR3 contains 15 residues. Trimming pared 4 bases from V and 8 bases from J, leaving 20 bases between. The CDR3 DNA reads as TGTGCCAGCAGTTCAATCCGGGCCCCACGGCGGGGCTACACCTTC. It yields the protein CASSSIRAPRRGYTF.

The chain joins TRBV5-6 to TRBJ1-1; tentatively, D is TRBD1 (5 bases). The CDR3 has 13 amino acids. Germline V gene sequence: CDR1 SGHDT, CDR2 YYEEEE. Trimming removed 4 bases from V and 0 bases from J, with 7 bases in between. The CDR3 spells CASSEGMNTEAFF. The CDR3 DNA reads as TGTGCCAGCAGCGAGGGGATGAACACTGAAGCTTTCTTT.

The table lists this clone with a few counts. The chain recombines TRBV30 with TRBJ1-1, with D perhaps TRBD1 (5 bases). The CDR3 length is 13 residues. From germline, CDR1 is GTSNPN and CDR2 SVGIG (reference sequence). V dropped 3 bases and J dropped 2 bases, with 10 bases sitting between them. In DNA, the CDR3 is TGTGCCTGGAGGCGGACATTAAACACTGAAGCTTTCTTT. Protein sequence: CAWRRTLNTEAFF.

This rearrangement joins TRBV5-8 to TRBJ1-5; 10 nucleotides match TRBD1. CDR3 length equals 14 residues. V shed 5 bases, J shed 6 bases, and the junction held 5 bases outside the gene matches. Germline loops: CDR1 SGHTS, CDR2 YDEGEE. The CDR3 sequence: CASSSGTGAQPQHF. DNA for the CDR3: TGTGCCAGCAGTTCCGGGACAGGGGCTCAGCCCCAGCATTTT.

This clone was detected only a few times. The gene calls are TRBV7-2 and TRBJ1-5; D is unclear. Looked up from germline, CDR1 is SGHTA and CDR2 is FQGNSA. CDR3 size: 13 residues. V was cut by 2 bases and J by 7 bases, with 9 bases left in between. This chain's CDR3 is CASSLYRAQPQHF. In DNA, the CDR3 is TGTGCCAGCAGCTTATACCGGGCCCAGCCCCAGCATTTT.

J is TRBJ1-2 and V is TRBV5-5, with 10 bases identical to TRBD1. The CDR3 runs 15 residues. The germline CDR1 and CDR2 sequences are SGHKS and YYEKEE (reference sequence). Trimming removed 4 bases from V and 7 bases from J; junction bases left unmatched: 10. The DNA for the CDR3 is TGTGCCAGCAGCCTGGACGGACAGGGGGTTTCTGGCTACACCTTC. Its protein product is CASSLDGQGVSGYTF.

This clone has only one observation. The V and J genes are TRBV5-1 and TRBJ1-5; TRBD1 might be the D (6 bases). Germline V lookup: CDR1 SGHRS, CDR2 YFSETQ. The CDR3 runs to 17 residues. Trimming pared 5 bases from V and 0 bases from J, leaving 18 bases between. In DNA form, the CDR3 reads TGCGCCAGCAGATCCGACAGGAGAACTTTTAGCAATCAGCCCCAGCATTTT. Encoded protein: CASRSDRRTFSNQPQHF.